These 26 T cell receptor beta chains came from one sample sequenced in a study of blood T cell repertoires in COVID-19. The data were produced by immunoSEQ multiplex PCR, yet TCRdb's version contains in-frame clones alone and is incomplete. The sample has 200,000 to 250,000 clones; 90% are singletons. Specimen: PBMCs or T cells enriched from blood (not recorded which). These TCRs come from a man under 40 who had been exposed to COVID-19.

The chain couples TRBV5-1 to TRBJ2-3; no reliable D call. Trimming shortened V by 4 bases and J by 2 bases, and 17 bases separated the two germline ends. CDR1 is SGHRS and CDR2 is YFSETQ in the germline V gene. This CDR3 contains 16 residues. This chain's CDR3 is CASSPAPQANTDTQYF. The CDR3 DNA reads as TGCGCCAGCAGCCCCGCCCCCCAGGCGAACACAGATACGCAGTATTTT.

The gene calls are TRBV2 and TRBJ1-4; TRBD1 matches 7 bases. V lost 4 bases and J lost 7; bases outside the gene matches: 9. Germline V gene lookup returns CDR1 SNHLY and CDR2 FYNNEI. CDR3 length: 15 amino acids. The CDR3 nucleotides are TGTGCCAGCAGTGTTGAGAAACAGGGGAGTGAAAAACTGTTTTTT. Translated, it gives CASSVEKQGSEKLFF.

The chain uses TRBV15 and TRBJ2-1, with D maybe TRBD1 (7 bases). Trimming pared 7 bases from V and 7 bases from J, leaving 14 bases between. The CDR3 runs 13 residues. Germline values: CDR1 LNHNV, CDR2 YYDKDF (reference sequence). CDR3 amino acids: CATIRGAQNEQFF. CDR3 in DNA: TGTGCCACCATCAGGGGGGCGCAGAATGAGCAGTTCTTC.

The gene calls are TRBV14 and TRBJ2-3, with 8 bases that match TRBD2. The CDR3 loop spans 16 amino acids. CDR1 and CDR2 from the germline V gene are SGHDN and FVKESK. J was trimmed by 3 bases and V by 1 base; bases with no gene match: 6. CDR3 sequence (DNA): TGTGCCAGCAGCCAAGGACGGGGGGGATCAACAGATACGCAGTATTTT. Protein: CASSQGRGGSTDTQYF.

The V call is TRBV2, the J call TRBJ2-1; 9 nucleotides line up with TRBD2. The CDR3 is 17 amino acids. V lost 1 base to trimming and J lost 3 bases; unmatched junction nucleotides: 7. The germline gives CDR1 SNHLY, CDR2 FYNNEI. The DNA of the CDR3 is TGTGCCAGCAGTGAAGAGATTATAGCGGGGGACTACAATGAGCAGTTCTTC. Its protein product is CASSEEIIAGDYNEQFF.

The chain employs TRBV7-8 and TRBJ2-1; tentative D call: TRBD2 (6 bases). V lost 7 bases and J lost 4, with 23 bases in between. This CDR3 region has 17 residues. Germline V gene sequence: CDR1 SGHVS, CDR2 FQNEAQ. CDR3 region: CASTALRRRGIYNEQFF. The CDR3 bases are TGTGCCAGCACCGCGCTCCGCCGTCGGGGGATATACAATGAGCAGTTCTTC.

The chain is built from TRBV6-5 and TRBJ1-2, with 8 nucleotides matching TRBD1. The CDR3 sequence is 13 residues long. The V and J ends lost 6 bases and 6 bases, in that order; junction bases with no gene match: 6. Germline-derived CDR1 and CDR2 are MNHEY and SVGAGI. The CDR3 here is CASSRGQGHGYTF. DNA for the CDR3: TGTGCCAGCAGCCGTGGACAGGGCCATGGCTACACCTTC.

The chain carries TRBV6-5 and TRBJ2-2; D call uncertain. The germline V gene has CDR1 MNHEY and CDR2 SVGAGI. The CDR3 sequence is 13 residues long. Deletions cut 6 bases from V and 1 base from J, with 6 bases between. CDR3 in DNA: TGTGCCAGCAGAAACTTGAACACCGGGGAGCTGTTTTTT. Translating gives CASRNLNTGELFF.

V gene TRBV6-4 combines with J gene TRBJ1-1; TRBD1 aligns across 8 bases. The V segment lost 6 bases and the J segment 6 bases; nucleotides outside the gene matches: 3. CDR3 size: 12 residues. Germline V CDR1 and CDR2: MRHNA, SNTAGT. CDR3 in amino acids: CASRGDRSEAFF. CDR3 in DNA: TGTGCCAGCAGGGGGGACAGGTCTGAAGCTTTCTTT.

The J gene is TRBJ2-3, the V gene TRBV4-1; 13 bases are shared with TRBD2. The ends lost 1 base at V and 1 base at J; junction bases unmatched: 14. Per germline, CDR1 MGHRA and CDR2 YSYEKL. The CDR3 runs 21 residues. In nucleotides, the CDR3 is TGCGCCAGCAGCCAAGGAATACTAGCGGGGGGGCCGAGGCGCGGCACAGATACGCAGTATTTT. Its translation is CASSQGILAGGPRRGTDTQYF.

This clone has only one observation. V is TRBV5-1 and J is TRBJ1-2; D gene uncertain. The CDR3 is made up of 15 amino acids. Trimming stripped 0 bases from V and 0 bases from J, with 9 bases between. The V gene's germline CDR1 is SGHRS and CDR2 YFSETQ. The CDR3 DNA is TGCGCCAGCAGCTTGGCCCAGGCTTCTAACTATGGCTACACCTTC. Translated: CASSLAQASNYGYTF.

The chain is built from TRBV7-2 and TRBJ2-5, with a weak D call TRBD1 (6 bases). The CDR3 is made up of 14 amino acids. Germline loops: CDR1 SGHTA, CDR2 FQGNSA. V was pared by 7 bases and J by 0 bases, with 12 bases between. CDR3 coding DNA: TGTGCCAGCAACGACAGGAAATACCAAGAGACCCAGTACTTC. Its protein is CASNDRKYQETQYF.

The chain joins TRBV3-1 (or the pseudogene TRBV3-2) to TRBJ2-7; a weak D match, TRBD2 (5 bases). The CDR3 contains 13 residues. The V and J ends lost 4 bases and 0 bases respectively, with 7 bases between them. From germline, CDR1 is LGHDT and CDR2 YNNKEL (reference sequence). CDR3 residues: CASSPRDSYEQYF. The CDR3 nucleotides are TGTGCCAGCAGCCCGAGGGACTCCTACGAGCAGTACTTC.

This chain connects TRBV5-1 to TRBJ2-2; 8 bases are shared with TRBD2. V was clipped by 4 bases and J by 5 bases; unmatched bases: 13. The length of the CDR3 is 17 residues. Germline V gene data show CDR1 as SGHRS and CDR2 as YFSETQ. The CDR3 region is CASSPGSVVAGTGELFF. In nucleotides, the CDR3 is TGCGCCAGCAGCCCAGGCTCTGTGGTAGCGGGGACCGGGGAGCTGTTTTTT.

The rearrangement links TRBV3-1 (or the pseudogene TRBV3-2) to TRBJ1-2; unclear D gene. This CDR3 has 14 residues. Trimming took off 1 base at V and 5 bases at J, with 11 bases between the two ends. Germline values: CDR1 LGHDT, CDR2 YNNKEL (reference sequence). Written as DNA, the CDR3 is TGTGCCAGCAGCCAAGGAGGGCTCTCTTATGGCTACACCTTC. This translates into CASSQGGLSYGYTF.

This clone has ten or more counts. J is TRBJ1-5 and V is TRBV7-2; perhaps TRBD1 as D (6 bases). The CDR3 sequence is 15 residues long. The germline V and J ends were trimmed by 1 base and 7 bases, with 14 bases remaining between them. Germline values: CDR1 SGHTA, CDR2 FQGNSA. This CDR3 is CASSLDTGYMQPQHF. CDR3 nucleotides: TGTGCCAGCAGCTTAGATACAGGGTATATGCAGCCCCAGCATTTT.

The chain employs TRBV21-1 and TRBJ2-5; TRBD1 was called by the table and not checked on the DNA. TRBV21-1 is assigned pseudogene status. The CDR3 extends over 19 amino acids. In nucleotides, the CDR3 is TGTGCCAGGAGGAGGCGGGGGGACAGGGGGATTCAGGGCCAAGAGACCCAGTACTTC. Amino acids: CARRRRGDRGIQGQETQYF.

The genes are TRBV7-3 and TRBJ2-5; TRBD2 matches at 8 bases. V trimming: 2 bases; J trimming: 5 bases; junction bases outside the gene matches: 7. Germline assignment: CDR1 SGHTA and CDR2 FQGTGA. The CDR3 loop spans 15 amino acids. The CDR3 protein is CASSLQAGVWETQYF. CDR3 coding DNA: TGTGCCAGCAGCTTACAAGCGGGGGTGTGGGAGACCCAGTACTTC. The variable domain in full, with the rest retrieved from reference TRBV7-3 and TRBJ2-5, is GAGVSQTPSNKVTEKGKYVELRCDPISGHTALYWYRQSLGQGPEFLIYFQGTGAADDSGLPNDRFFAVRPEGSVSTLKIQRTERGDSAVYLCASSLQAGVWETQYFGPGTRLLVL.

This clone came up a few times. V usage is TRBV6-2 or TRBV6-3 and J usage is TRBJ1-6; TRBD1 might be the D (6 bases). CDR1 and CDR2 from the germline V gene are MNHEY and SVGEGT. The CDR3 is 17 residues long. V was pared by 0 bases and J by 7 bases, with 16 bases between. As DNA, the CDR3 is TGTGCCAGCAGTTACTCACCGGGGACAAGGCGAAATTCACCCCTCCACTTT. Amino acids: CASSYSPGTRRNSPLHF.

The CDR3 is CASSLRQGDTIYF. The CDR3 region has the DNA TGTGCCAGCAGCCTGAGACAGGGCGACACCATATATTTT. The chain couples TRBV5-5 to TRBJ1-3, with 7 bases that match TRBD1. This CDR3 is 13 amino acids long. V lost 4 bases and J lost 8; bases outside the gene matches: 6. CDR1 is SGHKS, CDR2 YYEKEE, per germline (reference sequence).

This clone was picked up one time. V usage is TRBV2 and J usage is TRBJ2-7; 11 nucleotides line up with TRBD2. V shed 6 bases, J shed 0 bases, and the junction held 10 bases outside the gene matches. The CDR3 has 17 amino acids. Germline V gene data show CDR1 as SNHLY and CDR2 as FYNNEI. The CDR3 DNA sequence: TGTGCCAGCAGCCGATGGGGGACTAGCGGAAGCTCCTACGAGCAGTACTTC. Translation gives CASSRWGTSGSSYEQYF.

V and J are TRBV9 and TRBJ2-5, with TRBD2 identical over 8 bases. J lost 3 bases, V lost 3 bases, and 1 base had no gene match. There are 13 residues in the CDR3. Germline assignment: CDR1 SGDLS and CDR2 YYNGEE. This chain's CDR3 is CASSAGGEETQYF. CDR3 in DNA: TGTGCCAGCAGCGCGGGGGGGGAAGAGACCCAGTACTTC.

J is TRBJ1-1 and V is TRBV3-1 (or the pseudogene TRBV3-2); D remains unclear. V was trimmed by 4 bases and J by 1 base, leaving 7 bases between them. The CDR3 runs 13 residues. Germline CDR1 LGHDT, CDR2 YNNKEL (reference sequence). The CDR3: CASSRSGNTEAFF. The CDR3 nucleotides are TGTGCCAGCAGCCGGAGTGGGAACACTGAAGCTTTCTTT.

The V and J genes are TRBV4-1 and TRBJ2-3, with TRBD1 as a possible D gene (6 bases). CDR1 and CDR2 (germline): MGHRA, YSYEKL. The length of the CDR3 is 14 residues. The V end was cut by 7 bases, the J end by 0 bases, with 11 bases between. For the CDR3, the DNA is TGCGCCAGCACCCGAACAGGGAGCACAGATACGCAGTATTTT. It specifies CASTRTGSTDTQYF.

The rearrangement links TRBV5-1 to TRBJ1-1; 7 positions agree with TRBD1. The V gene's germline CDR1 is SGHRS and CDR2 YFSETQ. After removal of 1 base from V and 6 bases from J, the junction contained 9 bases not matched to a gene. CDR3 length: 15 residues. CDR3 in amino acids: CASSLRARTGPEAFF. The DNA of the CDR3 is TGCGCCAGCAGCTTGCGAGCCCGGACAGGCCCTGAAGCTTTCTTT. Looking up the rest from reference TRBV5-1 and TRBJ1-1 gives the full variable domain: KAGVTQTPRYLIKTRGQQVTLSCSPISGHRSVSWYQQTPGQGLQFLFEYFSETQRNKGNFPGRFSGRQFSNSRSEMNVSTLELGDSALYLCASSLRARTGPEAFFGQGTRLTVV.

The chain uses TRBV19 and TRBJ2-7, with 10 nucleotides matching TRBD1. CDR1 is LNHDA and CDR2 is SQIVND in the germline V gene (reference sequence). The CDR3 is 14 residues long. J lost 6 bases, V lost 6 bases, and 8 bases had no gene match. CDR3 region: CASSPEGTGAEQYF. The CDR3 DNA reads as TGTGCCAGTAGCCCAGAGGGGACAGGGGCCGAGCAGTACTTC.